Listed below are T cell receptor beta chains from one sample, sequenced in a study of Ad26.COV2.S vaccination and SARS-CoV-2 variants. Profiled with immunoSEQ multiplex PCR; TCRdb holds only in-frame clones, not every one. The sample includes 500,000 or so clones, approximately 88% of them seen just once. Sequencing was performed on peripheral blood, taken in a trial of Ad26.COV2.S vaccine versus placebo. These receptors all come from a person between 18 and 65 years old who received the Ad26.COV2.S COVID-19 vaccine or a placebo. The conserved cysteine and the conserved F or W are not part of the CDR3 here. Each record gives: J gene, V gene, CDR3 protein.

TRBJ1-1,TRBV9,ASSVSGRNTEAF
TRBJ1-1,TRBV6-2/TRBV6-3,ASSRQGSDGEAF
TRBJ2-1,TRBV18,ASSPPSGINEQF
TRBJ1-1,TRBV19,ASSLPGTKAF
TRBJ1-2,TRBV6-2/TRBV6-3,ASSYKGPVYGYT
TRBJ1-1,TRBV19,ASTPWGVMNTEAF
TRBJ1-6,TRBV11-2,ASSAGTGLFPLH
TRBJ2-1,TRBV5-1,ASSLALRASGSYEQF
TRBJ1-1,TRBV7-6,ASSRGQNTEAF
TRBJ2-5,TRBV3-1/TRBV3-2,ASSRGNQETQY
TRBJ2-1,TRBV29-1,SVGLDQYNEQF
TRBJ2-3,TRBV27,ASSFGGRTDTQY
TRBJ2-2,TRBV5-1,ASSLQPESNTGELF
TRBJ2-3,TRBV19,ASSKLLATDTQY
TRBJ2-7,TRBV27,ASSPRPVYEQY
TRBJ1-2,TRBV5-6,ASSLNRVGHT
TRBJ2-6,TRBV19,ASRTGTSPGANVLT
TRBJ1-5,TRBV28,ATRVSGYQPQH
TRBJ2-5,TRBV3-1/TRBV3-2,ASSQDCQLLETQY
TRBJ2-1,TRBV6-4,ASSPRDRRGNEQF
TRBJ1-1,TRBV6-5,ASIRGLAF
TRBJ2-3,TRBV2,ASRGDRGVTDTQY